What follows describes a single T cell receptor beta chain. As yet, its antigen is unknown. Sequencing targeted expressed TCRB transcripts, as all isolated RNA had been reverse transcribed. Libraries were prepared by immunoSEQ multiplex PCR; TCRdb keeps only in-frame clonotypes and omits some of them. The sample lists 500,000 to 700,000 clones, around 16% occurring once. The data derive from a study of beta chain features in type 1 diabetes. Study conclusions and caveats: Significant though moderate, a shortening of TCRB CDR3s appeared in all four CD4+ subsets of Type 1 diabetes patients.

Blood was collected once per donor into heparin, averaging around 120 mL. The sequence was collected from a man between 18 and 29 years old in good health. The sample comprised naive CD4+ T cells from blood.

This CDR3 reads CASSVVGETQYF. The CDR3 DNA sequence: TGTGCCAGCAGCGTAGTAGGGGAGACCCAGTACTTC. The V call is TRBV6-1, the J call TRBJ2-5; D uncertain. Trimming pared 6 bases from V and 5 bases from J, leaving 10 bases between. The germline gives CDR1 MNHNS, CDR2 SASEGT. CDR3 size: 12 residues.